Below, 10 T cell receptor beta chains from the same sample are listed, as sequenced in a study of blood T cells in healthy people across ages. A J-beta primer mix and a sample-barcoded 5' primer were used in a second PCR of about 6 to 12 cycles. TCRdb re-called the 5' RACE reads with MiXCR, one entry per CDR3 protein. The table has around 970,000 distinct CDR3 sequences, approximately 50% seen once; the top ten hold 20% to 25%. The sample consisted of blood. These receptor sequences come from a woman in her sixties in good health.

This clonotype was picked up one time. V usage is TRBV7-6 and J usage is TRBJ1-4; TRBD1 might be the D (5 bases). V dropped 5 bases and J dropped 12 bases, with 10 bases sitting between them. The CDR3 sequence is 11 residues long. Germline V gene lookup returns CDR1 SGHVS and CDR2 FNYEAQ. The CDR3 sequence is CASSLGDQLFF. For the CDR3, the DNA is TGTGCCAGCAGCCTAGGGGACCAACTGTTTTTT.

In its sample, this clonotype was seen a few times. This chain joins TRBV28 and TRBJ2-5, with 7 bases identical to TRBD2. The CDR3 extends over 15 amino acids. CDR1 is MDHEN and CDR2 is SYDVKM in the germline V gene. The trim removed 3 bases at V and 2 bases at J, leaving 6 bases unmatched. CDR3 loop: CASSFSSGGQETQYF. CDR3 DNA: TGTGCCAGCAGTTTCTCATCCGGGGGGCAAGAGACCCAGTACTTC.

The sample holds a few counts of this clonotype. This chain's CDR3 is CASSPQFGTGGANYGYTF. CDR3 DNA sequence: TGTGCCAGCAGTCCTCAGTTCGGTACAGGGGGAGCTAACTATGGCTACACCTTC. This chain connects TRBV27 to TRBJ1-2; 8 positions agree with TRBD1. The ends lost 5 bases at V and 0 bases at J; junction bases unmatched: 14. The germline V gene has CDR1 MNHEY and CDR2 SMNVEV (reference sequence). The CDR3 is made up of 18 amino acids.

This chain links TRBV10-2 with TRBJ2-7; 7 positions match TRBD1. V was pared by 6 bases and J by 3 bases, with 5 bases of the junction left unmatched. CDR3 size: 13 residues. In germline, CDR1 is WSHSY, CDR2 SAAADI. CDR3 nucleotide sequence: TGCGCCAGCAGAGGGGACAGCCGCTACGAGCAGTACTTC. It specifies CASRGDSRYEQYF.

This clonotype appeared a few times. This chain connects TRBV27 to TRBJ2-5, with TRBD1 matching over 8 bases. CDR1 and CDR2 (germline): MNHEY, SMNVEV (reference sequence). With V trimmed by 2 bases and J by 5 bases, 7 bases remained unmatched. CDR3 length: 15 residues. The CDR3 DNA reads as TGTGCCAGCAGTTTACAGGGGGCGGACGATGAGACCCAGTACTTC. Amino acids: CASSLQGADDETQYF.

The chain links TRBV6-4 to TRBJ2-3, with TRBD2 matching over 12 bases. With 5 bases clipped from V and 4 bases from J, the junction kept 4 bases outside the gene matches. The CDR3 sequence is 15 residues long. Germline V gives CDR1 MRHNA, CDR2 SNTAGT. CDR3 loop: CASSKLAGGSDTQYF. The CDR3 DNA reads TGTGCCAGCAGTAAACTAGCGGGAGGTTCAGATACGCAGTATTTT.

The CDR3 DNA follows: TGTGCCAGCAGCACGCAACAGGGGGTTCAAGAGACCCAGTACTTC. This codes for CASSTQQGVQETQYF. The gene calls are TRBV7-8 and TRBJ2-5; 8 bases line up with TRBD1. CDR3 size: 15 residues. Germline-derived CDR1 and CDR2 are SGHVS and FQNEAQ. Trimming removed 5 bases from V and 2 bases from J; junction bases left unmatched: 7.

This chain uses TRBV28 with TRBJ2-5, with 10 bases lining up with TRBD1. Germline loops: CDR1 MDHEN, CDR2 SYDVKM. This CDR3 has 17 residues. The trim removed 5 bases at V and 11 bases at J, leaving 20 bases unmatched. The CDR3 reads CASSPTSILTGGLEQYF. The CDR3 DNA reads as TGTGCCAGCAGTCCTACCAGCATCCTGACAGGGGGCCTTGAGCAGTACTTC.

This clonotype occurred once. This chain links TRBV4-1 with TRBJ2-7, with D unresolved. Germline V lookup: CDR1 MGHRA, CDR2 YSYEKL. V was cut by 3 bases and J by 0 bases, with 15 bases left in between. This CDR3 is built from 16 residues. CDR3 in DNA: TGCGCCAGCAGCCAGGGTACACAGACTTTCTCCTACGAGCAGTACTTC. It is translated as CASSQGTQTFSYEQYF.

This rearrangement joins TRBV7-2 to TRBJ2-7; 9 bases are a match to TRBD2. The CDR3 consists of 16 residues. Germline trimming cut 2 bases from V and 7 bases from J; bases unmatched to any gene: 12. CDR1 SGHTA and CDR2 FQGNSA come from the germline V gene. The CDR3: CASSLQRLAVGGEQYF. The DNA for the CDR3 is TGTGCCAGCAGCTTACAGAGACTAGCGGTAGGGGGTGAGCAGTACTTC.